A selection of T cell receptor beta chains follows, all from one sample in a study of metastatic and nonmetastatic thyroid tumors. TCRdb reassembled clones from the PCR reads with MiXCR. The sample has roughly 40,000 clones; 15% to 20% are singletons. Input material: tumor tissue. Source of these receptors: a female donor with papillary thyroid cancer or a benign thyroid nodule (not recorded which). Some clones in this sample may be carry-over from other donors' samples. Each CDR3 is given with its conserved first and last residue. The D gene is left open where the match is weak. The size entry gives how often the clone was seen (once, few, many) or a class if it is expanded.

>TRBJ1-6|many|TRBV6-2/TRBV6-3|TRBD1
TGTGCCAGCAGTCCACGAGGGACAGGGAATTCACCCCTCCACTTT
CASSPRGTGNSPLHF
>TRBJ2-5|many|TRBV5-1|NA
TGCGCCAGCAGCCCCTATCGTGGGCGAGAAGAGACCCAGTACTTC
CASSPYRGREETQYF
>TRBJ1-2|many|TRBV7-8|NA
TGTGCCAGCAGCTTAGGGGACCCGTCCTTCTATGGCTACACCTTC
CASSLGDPSFYGYTF
>TRBJ1-6|many|TRBV6-2/TRBV6-3|NA
TGTGCCAGCATCAAGCAGGGTGATAATTCACCCCTCCACTTT
CASIKQGDNSPLHF
>TRBJ2-1|many|TRBV27|TRBD2
TGTGCCAGCAGTCGTATAGCGGGAGGCCCATACAATGAGCAGTTCTTC
CASSRIAGGPYNEQFF
>TRBJ1-2|many|TRBV9|NA
TGTGCCAGCAGCCCGACAGCGGACTATGGCTACACCTTC
CASSPTADYGYTF
>TRBJ2-3|few|TRBV19|NA
TGTGCCAGTAGTGGTGCGGGGGCTAGCACAGATACGCAGTATTTT
CASSGAGASTDTQYF
>TRBJ1-2|many|TRBV11-2|NA
TGTGCCAGCAGCATGACAGCTTCGAAGGATGGCTACACCTTC
CASSMTASKDGYTF
>TRBJ1-5|many|TRBV6-5|TRBD1
TGTGCCAGCAGTTACTACCGGGACAGGGAAGAGCCCCAGCATTTT
CASSYYRDREEPQHF
>TRBJ2-3|many|TRBV9|TRBD2
TGTGCCAGCAGCGTAGCTACTTCGGCGGGGGGGATCACAGATACGCAGTATTTT
CASSVATSAGGITDTQYF
>TRBJ2-3|many|TRBV5-1|NA
TGCGCCAGCAGGGCGACACCAGGTAGCACAGATACGCAGTATTTT
CASRATPGSTDTQYF
>TRBJ2-7|many|TRBV30|NA
TGTGCCTGGAGTGTACCGGGCGGCTCCTACGAGCAGTACTTC
CAWSVPGGSYEQYF
>TRBJ2-1|many|TRBV6-2/TRBV6-3|NA
TGTGCCAGCAGTGTCCTAGGGATAGGCGAGCAGTTCTTC
CASSVLGIGEQFF
>TRBJ2-2|many|TRBV30|NA
TGTGCCTGGAAGGAGGGCACTGCTCCCGGGGAGCTGTTTTTT
CAWKEGTAPGELFF